This T cell receptor beta chain was profiled in a study of blood T cell repertoires in COVID-19. The junction had 7 bases not matched to a gene; V was cut back by 1 base and J by 7 bases. The CDR3 extends over 14 amino acids. Germline V gives CDR1 GTSNPN, CDR2 SVGIG (reference sequence). In the authors' methods: By means of reference gene primer amplification, nucleated cell counts were estimated. Clones were read by immunoSEQ multiplex PCR, and TCRdb kept only the in-frame ones, dropping some. V, J and clone size derive from that table, while D and trimming were established from the DNA sequence. The table has about 240,000 clones, 82% seen once; the top ten hold around 12%.

Material for sequencing was peripheral blood. The chain couples TRBV30 to TRBJ2-1, with 7 nucleotides matching TRBD1. The sequence was obtained from an older woman with active or convalescent COVID-19. The DNA for the CDR3 is TGTGCCTGGAGTGGCAGGGGGTTAGGGAATGAGCAGTTCTTC. Translating gives CAWSGRGLGNEQFF.